This TCR beta chain was documented in a study of blood T cells in healthy people across ages. Overall study findings and caveats: A greater number of naive CD4+ cells and higher diversity distinguished long-lived donors from aged donors. Older age coincided with a roughly linear decline in TCR beta diversity per million T cells.

A word on this clonotype: Its antigen remains unknown.

The authors ran a second PCR of 7 to 11 cycles using a sample-barcoded 5' primer and a J-beta primer mix. A template-switch adaptor that had 12 random nucleotides put a tag on each cDNA molecule. Per-sample output comprised a minimum of 3 million paired-end reads containing CDR3. TCRdb re-called the 5' RACE reads through MiXCR, storing one row per CDR3 protein. The sample records hundreds of thousands of distinct CDR3 sequences, roughly 50% being singletons. From germline, CDR1 is SEHNR and CDR2 FQNEAQ (reference sequence). The CDR3 totals 13 residues. Trimming took 3 bases from V and 7 from J, leaving 10 bases between them.

The gene calls are TRBV7-9 and TRBJ2-4, with D possibly being TRBD1 (5 bases). The sequenced material came from blood. The TCR comes from a woman aged 60-70 years in good health. CDR3 amino acids: CASSFGAGNIQYF. The DNA of the CDR3 is TGTGCCAGCAGCTTTGGGGCTGGTAACATTCAGTACTTC.